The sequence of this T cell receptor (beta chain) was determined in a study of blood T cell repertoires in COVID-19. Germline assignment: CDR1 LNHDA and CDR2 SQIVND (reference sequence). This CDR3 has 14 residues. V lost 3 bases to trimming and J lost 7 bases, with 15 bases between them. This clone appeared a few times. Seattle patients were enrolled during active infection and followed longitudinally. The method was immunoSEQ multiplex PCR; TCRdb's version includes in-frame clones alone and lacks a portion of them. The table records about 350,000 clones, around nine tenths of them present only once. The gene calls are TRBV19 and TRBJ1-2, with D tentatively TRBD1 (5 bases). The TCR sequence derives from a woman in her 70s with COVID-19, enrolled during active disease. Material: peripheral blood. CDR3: CASSMSRQGSGYTF. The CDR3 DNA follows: TGTGCCAGTAGTATGAGTAGGCAGGGTAGTGGCTACACCTTC. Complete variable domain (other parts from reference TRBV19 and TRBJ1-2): DGGITQSPKYLFRKEGQNVTLSCEQNLNHDAMYWYRQDPGQGLRLIYYSQIVNDFQKGDIAEGYSVSREKKESFPLTVTSAQKNPTAFYLCASSMSRQGSGYTFGSGTRLTVV.